This TCR beta chain was recorded in a study of shared clonotypes between healthy human individuals. The quantity of DNA used in unsorted PBMC replicate PCRs was 300 ng, corresponding to tens of thousands of T cell genomes. Unsorted PBMC DNA sequencing spanned ten immunoSEQ deep assay plates. The data were produced by immunoSEQ multiplex PCR, yet TCRdb's version contains in-frame clones alone and is incomplete. The sample yields hundreds of thousands of clones, roughly 77% seen once. The germline gives CDR1 ENHRY, CDR2 SYGVKD. With V trimmed by 2 bases and J by 1 base, 3 bases remained unmatched. The CDR3 covers 15 residues. In this sample, this clone turned up a few times.

The sample was PBMCs. The clonotype was recovered from a woman aged 40 to 49 in good health. Some clones in this sample may be carry-over from other donors' samples. The chain is built from TRBV10-3 and TRBJ2-3, with TRBD2 matching 7 bases. The CDR3 loop reads CAISEASGGTDTQYF. CDR3 bases: TGTGCCATCAGTGAGGCTAGCGGAGGCACAGATACGCAGTATTTT.